The clone carrying this T cell receptor (beta chain) was observed at least ten times. For repertoire sequencing, the TCR beta CDR3 regions were amplified from RNA transcripts. The library came from an HTBI-primed first-round RT-PCR and a second-round multiplex PCR. Via MiXCR, TCRdb re-called the multiplex PCR reads, giving one row per CDR3 protein. The repertoire holds 680,000 or so distinct CDR3 sequences, with 22% as singletons. The data originate from a study of Graves' ophthalmopathy and Graves' hyperthyroidism. CDR3 size: 13 residues. V lost 5 bases and J 1 base, leaving 8 bases between the germline ends.

The origin of this receptor is a woman between 18 and 29 years old with stable Graves' hyperthyroidism. Some clones in this sample may be carry-over from other donors' samples. V is TRBV12-3 or TRBV12-4 and J is TRBJ1-1; D is undetermined. The sequenced sample was peripheral blood. CDR3 residues: CASSRRRNTEAFF. CDR3 in DNA: TGTGCCAGCAGTCGACGGAGGAACACTGAAGCTTTCTTT.